These 15 T cell receptor beta chains came from one sample sequenced in a study of T cell responses to AZD1222 COVID-19 vaccine. Assay used: immunoSEQ multiplex PCR; TCRdb lists only in-frame clones, some missing. The sample records more than 70,000 clones, 87% being singletons. This sample comprised peripheral blood, obtained on day 0 of AZD1222 vaccination. These receptors came from an adult in good health.

This sequence joins TRBV19 and TRBJ1-5, with a tentative D call TRBD1 (5 bases). The CDR3 covers 15 residues. CDR1 and CDR2 from the germline V gene are LNHDA and SQIVND (reference sequence). The V end was cut by 3 bases, the J end by 6 bases, with 15 bases between. This CDR3 reads CASSMGLGRTQPQHF. The CDR3 region has the DNA TGTGCCAGTAGTATGGGGCTGGGGCGAACTCAGCCCCAGCATTTT. The variable domain in full, completed from reference TRBV19 and TRBJ1-5, reads DGGITQSPKYLFRKEGQNVTLSCEQNLNHDAMYWYRQDPGQGLRLIYYSQIVNDFQKGDIAEGYSVSREKKESFPLTVTSAQKNPTAFYLCASSMGLGRTQPQHFGDGTRLSIL.

V is TRBV3-1 (or the pseudogene TRBV3-2) and J is TRBJ1-2; 7 nucleotides match TRBD1. With 1 base clipped from V and 2 bases from J, the junction kept 10 bases outside the gene matches. Germline CDR1 LGHDT, CDR2 YNNKEL (reference sequence). This CDR3 is built from 17 residues. CDR3 coding DNA: TGTGCCAGCAGCCAAGGTTATAGACAGGGACAGAACTATGGCTACACCTTC. This gives the protein CASSQGYRQGQNYGYTF.

This clone appeared once. The chain has TRBV6-2 or TRBV6-3 and TRBJ2-3; D perhaps matches TRBD2 (5 bases). The V gene lost 5 bases and the J gene lost 2 bases, with 14 bases spanning the gap. Per the germline V gene, CDR1 is MNHEY and CDR2 is SVGEGT. This CDR3 contains 15 residues. CDR3 DNA sequence: TGTGCCAGCAGTACCGGGCGGGCCGACACAGATACGCAGTATTTT. Encoded protein: CASSTGRADTDTQYF.

The genes are TRBV2 and TRBJ1-2; D not certain. There are 14 residues in the CDR3. Per germline, CDR1 SNHLY and CDR2 FYNNEI. Trimming pared 4 bases from V and 3 bases from J, leaving 12 bases between. The CDR3 here is CASSVGQQDYGYTF. The CDR3 DNA sequence: TGTGCCAGCAGTGTCGGGCAGCAGGACTATGGCTACACCTTC. The whole variable domain, filled in from reference TRBV2 and TRBJ1-2, reads EPEVTQTPSHQVTQMGQEVILRCVPISNHLYFYWYRQILGQKVEFLVSFYNNEISEKSEIFDDQFSVERPDGSNFTLKIRSTKLEDSAMYFCASSVGQQDYGYTFGSGTRLTVV.

This clone is a singleton in its sample. This chain links TRBV7-2 with TRBJ1-1; no clear D. The germline gives CDR1 SGHTA, CDR2 FQGNSA. The CDR3 totals 12 residues. Trimming removed 2 bases at V and 6 bases at J, with 7 bases between. CDR3 sequence reads: CASSLYRAEAFF. The CDR3 nucleotides read TGTGCCAGCAGCTTATACCGAGCTGAAGCTTTCTTT.

The chain has TRBV3-1 (or the pseudogene TRBV3-2) and TRBJ1-1, with D tentatively TRBD1 (5 bases). V was trimmed by 5 bases and J by 0 bases, leaving 10 bases between them. Germline-derived CDR1 and CDR2 are LGHDT and YNNKEL (reference sequence). The CDR3 sequence is 14 residues long. CDR3 in amino acids: CASSGQGMNTEAFF. The CDR3, as DNA: TGTGCCAGCAGCGGGCAGGGCATGAACACTGAAGCTTTCTTT.

This sequence joins TRBV29-1 and TRBJ1-4; 11 bases line up with TRBD1. Per germline, CDR1 SQVTM and CDR2 ANQGSEA. CDR3 length equals 14 residues. V lost 5 bases to trimming and J lost 8 bases; unmatched junction nucleotides: 7. The CDR3 DNA is TGCAGCGTTACTCCCGGGACAGGGGGAGAAAAACTGTTTTTT. Its translation: CSVTPGTGGEKLFF. Together with reference TRBV29-1 and TRBJ1-4, the CDR3 gives the full variable domain: SAVISQKPSRDICQRGTSLTIQCQVDSQVTMMFWYRQQPGQSLTLIATANQGSEATYESGFVIDKFPISRPNLTFSTLTVSNMSPEDSSIYLCSVTPGTGGEKLFFGSGTQLSVL.

V is TRBV2 and J is TRBJ1-2; no definite D call. Germline V CDR1 and CDR2: SNHLY, FYNNEI. The CDR3 runs 13 residues. Trimming took off 4 bases at V and 2 bases at J, with 8 bases between the two ends. CDR3 in DNA: TGTGCCAGCAGTGGCCCATTGAACTATGGCTACACCTTC. This translates into CASSGPLNYGYTF.

The chain employs TRBV19 and TRBJ2-3, with 14 bases identical to TRBD2. The CDR3 is made up of 18 amino acids. V trimming: 2 bases; J trimming: 1 base; junction bases outside the gene matches: 5. Germline V gives CDR1 LNHDA, CDR2 SQIVND (reference sequence). CDR3 in DNA: TGTGCCAGTAGTATAACCCGGACTAGCGGGAGGCGCACAGATACGCAGTATTTT. This codes for CASSITRTSGRRTDTQYF. The complete variable domain, with remaining parts taken from reference TRBV19 and TRBJ2-3, reads DGGITQSPKYLFRKEGQNVTLSCEQNLNHDAMYWYRQDPGQGLRLIYYSQIVNDFQKGDIAEGYSVSREKKESFPLTVTSAQKNPTAFYLCASSITRTSGRRTDTQYFGPGTRLTVL.

The V call is TRBV6-5, the J call TRBJ1-5; 8 nucleotides agree with TRBD1. V was pared by 6 bases and J by 6 bases, with 10 bases of the junction left unmatched. Per the germline V gene, CDR1 is MNHEY and CDR2 is SVGAGI. The CDR3 runs 15 residues. The CDR3 region has the DNA TGTGCCAGCAGCGCACTGGACAGGGTCGGTCAGCCCCAGCATTTT. As protein: CASSALDRVGQPQHF.

The chain recombines TRBV5-8 with TRBJ2-2; 9 bases are a match to TRBD2. This CDR3 comprises 16 residues. The trim removed 4 bases at V and 7 bases at J, leaving 11 bases unmatched. CDR1 SGHTS and CDR2 YDEGEE come from the germline V gene. The chain's CDR3 is CASSPAGTSSGGELFF. CDR3 DNA: TGTGCCAGCAGCCCCGCCGGGACTAGCAGCGGCGGGGAGCTGTTTTTT. Together with reference TRBV5-8 and TRBJ2-2, the CDR3 gives the full variable domain: EAGVTQSPTHLIKTRGQQATLRCSPISGHTSVYWYQQALGLGLQFLLWYDEGEERNRGNFPPRFSGRQFPNYSSELNVNALELEDSALYLCASSPAGTSSGGELFFGEGSRLTVL.

The chain employs TRBV19 and TRBJ1-1; a possible D gene is TRBD1 (6 bases). V lost 7 bases, J lost 3 bases, and 15 bases lay in between. The germline V gene has CDR1 LNHDA and CDR2 SQIVND (reference sequence). This CDR3 region has 14 residues. The CDR3 nucleotides read TGTGCCAGTAACCAAGGGGGGCTTGACACTGAAGCTTTCTTT. Its translation is CASNQGGLDTEAFF. The entire variable domain, with the rest obtained from reference TRBV19 and TRBJ1-1, is as follows: DGGITQSPKYLFRKEGQNVTLSCEQNLNHDAMYWYRQDPGQGLRLIYYSQIVNDFQKGDIAEGYSVSREKKESFPLTVTSAQKNPTAFYLCASNQGGLDTEAFFGQGTRLTVV.

This chain connects TRBV7-8 to TRBJ1-2; no clear D. CDR3 size: 15 residues. CDR1 is SGHVS, CDR2 FQNEAQ, per germline. V lost 4 bases, J lost 7 bases, and 19 bases lay in between. CDR3 loop: CASSSSWEGTGGYTF. The DNA of the CDR3 is TGTGCCAGCAGCTCTAGCTGGGAGGGAACGGGTGGCTACACCTTC.

The rearrangement uses TRBV6-5 and TRBJ1-3, with D perhaps TRBD1 (6 bases). Trimming cost V 2 bases and J 3 bases, with 11 bases left between them. The germline gives CDR1 MNHEY, CDR2 SVGAGI. The CDR3 runs to 15 residues. The CDR3 nucleotides are TGTGCCAGCAGTTACGGGGGGCGCGGTGGAAACACCATATATTTT. It translates to CASSYGGRGGNTIYF.

J is TRBJ2-3 and V is TRBV10-3; TRBD2 aligns across 8 bases. The CDR3 totals 15 residues. Germline V CDR1 and CDR2: ENHRY, SYGVKD. The junction had 7 bases not matched to a gene; V was cut back by 4 bases and J by 4 bases. The CDR3 loop is CAISASGSLADTQYF. Here the CDR3 DNA reads TGTGCCATCAGTGCGAGCGGGAGTCTGGCAGATACGCAGTATTTT.